This T cell receptor (beta chain) comes out of a study of blood T cell repertoires in COVID-19. The germline V gene has CDR1 SGHRS and CDR2 YFSETQ. The V end was cut by 1 base, the J end by 0 bases, with 14 bases between. CDR3 size: 16 residues. Clones were sequenced by immunoSEQ multiplex PCR, and TCRdb holds only the in-frame ones, with some missing. The sample consists of about 74,000 clones, about four fifths of them appearing once. This TCR derives from a human donor in a cohort sampled during active COVID-19. The chain carries TRBV5-1 and TRBJ2-7; possible D gene TRBD2, 5 bases. Sample: peripheral blood. The CDR3 loop reads CASSLPRTGSSYEQYF. In DNA form, the CDR3 reads TGCGCCAGCAGCTTGCCTCGGACGGGAAGCTCCTACGAGCAGTACTTC.